This TCR beta chain is drawn from a study of CD8+CD57+ T cells in acquired aplastic anemia. This clonotype was counted many times. The CDR3 length is 14 residues. Trimming at V came to 6 bases and at J to 10 bases, leaving 7 bases not matched to a gene. Germline lookup yields CDR1 MNHEY and CDR2 SVGEGT. CDR3 and TCR beta VDJ profiling relied on genomic DNA as the template. TCRdb re-analysed the reads in MiXCR, keeping a single row per CDR3 protein. The data hold more than 250,000 distinct CDR3 sequences, with approximately 56% observed a single time. The sequence was collected from a human donor with severe aplastic anemia or a healthy control (not recorded which). Material for sequencing was sorted CD4+, CD8+, or CD8+CD57+ T cells (not recorded which) from PBMCs. The chain carries TRBV6-2 or TRBV6-3 and TRBJ1-6; 9 positions agree with TRBD1. CDR3 in DNA: TGTGCCAGCAGAGGACAGGGGTCTGGATCACCCCTCCACTTT. Translation: CASRGQGSGSPLHF.